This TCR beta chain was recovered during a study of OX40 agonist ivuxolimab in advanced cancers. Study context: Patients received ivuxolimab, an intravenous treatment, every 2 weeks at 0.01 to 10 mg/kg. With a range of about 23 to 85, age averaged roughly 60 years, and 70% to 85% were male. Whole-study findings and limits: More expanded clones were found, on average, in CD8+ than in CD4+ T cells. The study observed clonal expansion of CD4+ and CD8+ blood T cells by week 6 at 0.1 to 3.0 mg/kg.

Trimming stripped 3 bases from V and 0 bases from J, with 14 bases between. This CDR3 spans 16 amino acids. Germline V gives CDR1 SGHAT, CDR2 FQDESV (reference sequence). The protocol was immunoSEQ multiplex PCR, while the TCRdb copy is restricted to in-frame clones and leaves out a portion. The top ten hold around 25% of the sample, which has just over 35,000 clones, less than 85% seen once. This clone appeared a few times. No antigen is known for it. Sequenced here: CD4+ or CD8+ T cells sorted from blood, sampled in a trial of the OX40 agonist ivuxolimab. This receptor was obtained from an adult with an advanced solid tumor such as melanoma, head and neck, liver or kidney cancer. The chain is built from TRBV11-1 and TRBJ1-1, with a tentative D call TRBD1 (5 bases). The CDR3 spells CASSLGRVPMNTEAFF. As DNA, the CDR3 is TGTGCCAGCAGCTTGGGCAGGGTCCCTATGAACACTGAAGCTTTCTTT.